This T cell receptor (beta chain) emerged from a study of blood T cell repertoires in COVID-19. Across the study: Acute-phase and convalescent COVID-19 samples originated in the United States, Italy and Spain.

Germline lookup yields CDR1 SEHNR and CDR2 FQNEAQ (reference sequence). The CDR3 totals 14 residues. J was trimmed by 8 bases and V by 5 bases; bases with no gene match: 9. Here immunoSEQ multiplex PCR was the method, and the copy in TCRdb shows in-frame clones only, minus some. This table has 110,000 or so clones, 85% to 90% appearing once. The rearrangement links TRBV7-9 to TRBJ1-5; TRBD1 matches 7 bases. This sequence was found in a woman aged 45-59 years with acute or convalescent COVID-19. The sample taken for sequencing was peripheral blood. CDR3 loop: CASSRTGRGEPQHF. For the CDR3, the DNA is TGTGCCAGCAGCCGGACAGGTCGCGGTGAGCCCCAGCATTTT.